This TCR beta chain was retrieved from a study of identical twins (dated by TCRdb to the mid-2010s). Concerning the study at large: To test whether fetal clonotypes persist, the study used deep sequencing on TCR alpha and beta repertoires from monozygotic twins, unrelated adults of various ages, and cord blood. Replicate twin experiments were performed at different times using different library preparation protocols to rule out contamination.

Receptors were amplified or captured by 5' RACE. Sequencing instrument: Illumina HiSeq 2000. Template switching introduced a universal primer binding site; the final cDNA contained a unique molecular identifier, enabling accurate counting of TCR cDNA molecules. Specific primers in the conserved constant-segment region were used to synthesize first-strand cDNA for TCR alpha and beta chains. To control for contamination, every cDNA library carried two barcodes: a SMART-Mk sample barcode plus Illumina barcodes. TruSeq adapter sequences, together with Illumina sample barcodes, were added in two successive PCR steps. The Illumina HiSeq platform was used with custom primers to sequence TCR alpha and beta cDNA libraries. The original methods were these. MiGEC was used to process raw reads and extract unique molecular identifiers, and MiXCR was used to find CDR3 positions. Recombination models were inferred per individual with the repgenHMM and IGoR tools using an EM algorithm. The tcR package in R was used for shared clonotype analysis, with sharing normalized by the product of cloneset sizes. Out-of-frame nonproductive sequences were analyzed to study raw recombination free of thymic and clonal selection effects. TCRdb redid the processing of the public reads, applying fastp at Q25 and MiXCR, and retained in-frame beta chains. When rows share a CDR3 protein, they turn into one entry using the most common DNA and genes. TCRdb's processing, not the study's, gives the V and J calls here. In this sample the table shows 1.5 million or so distinct CDR3 sequences, under 35% of which occur a single time. The ten largest clones represent over 0.25% of the sample.

Only healthy Caucasian donors were included. This clonotype appeared a few times. Its cognate antigen has yet to be identified. Base qualities are not recorded, but no much larger clone differs from it by a single base. Points the paper makes about the study in general: In monozygotic twins, out-of-frame TCR alpha sharing was systematically underestimated by recombination models, although the models agreed with sharing between unrelated individuals. Because the same donors could not be followed over many years, conclusions were based on cross-sectional statistical analysis. Compared with coincidental sharing between unrelated individuals, an excess of low generation-probability sequences was observed among out-of-frame TCR alpha sequences shared between twins. Abundant cord blood beta clonotypes carried fewer insertions; young adult naive repertoires showed a weaker similar trend, while memory repertoires showed none. Excess twin sharing in beta out-of-frame sequences was weaker because fewer shared sequences lowered the signal-to-noise ratio. Invariant T cells such as MAIT and iNKT could partly confound zero-insertion analyses, though diverse VJ usage argued against this for most clonotypes.

The receptor was derived from a newborn girl in good health. Material: cord blood.

CDR3 reads: CAISELGRPEQYF. The base sequence is TGTGCCATCAGTGAGTTGGGTAGACCCGAGCAGTACTTC. In this chain, TRBV10-3 is recombined with TRBJ2-7, with the D gene not confidently named. CDR1 ENHRY and CDR2 SYGVKD were looked up in the germline V gene. The junction shows trimming of 1 base on V and 6 bases on J, plus 10 bases between the germline ends. The CDR3 starts with the cysteine, ends with the phenylalanine, and has 13 residues. The DNA shown is the 39-base CDR3, in frame from base 1.